This T cell receptor (beta chain) was retrieved from a study of OX40 agonist ivuxolimab in advanced cancers. The wider study: At doses from 0.01 to 10 mg/kg, patients were given intravenous ivuxolimab every 2 weeks.

The CDR3 is 16 amino acids. The V gene end was trimmed by 4 bases and the J gene end by 3 bases; junction bases not matched to a gene: 10. The germline V gene encodes CDR1 SGHRS and CDR2 YFSETQ. Repertoires were generated with immunoSEQ multiplex PCR, while TCRdb's copy carries only in-frame clones and drops some. The table records approximately 2,100 clones, around 79% of them present only once. The specimen comprised CD4+ or CD8+ T cells sorted from blood, sampled in a trial of the OX40 agonist ivuxolimab. The receptor comes from an adult with an advanced solid tumor such as melanoma, head and neck, liver or kidney cancer. The chain combines TRBV5-1 with TRBJ2-7; 10 bases are a match to TRBD2. CDR3 sequence (DNA): TGCGCCAGCAGCCCCGACGGGACTAGCGCCCACTACGAGCAGTACTTC. As protein: CASSPDGTSAHYEQYF.